This T cell receptor (beta chain) stems from a study of blood T cell repertoires in COVID-19. Overall study context: Recovered Cohort 3 donors showed two negative PCRs, clearance, or symptom resolution. Sample material is recorded as cDNA or gDNA derived from T cells, B-cell-depleted T cells, or PBMCs.

The CDR3 covers 14 residues. CDR1 and CDR2 from the germline V gene are SGHAT and FQNNGV. V lost 1 base to trimming and J lost 6 bases; unmatched junction nucleotides: 4. All enrollees were roughly 18 to 100 years old and from some 24 US areas. TCRdb's copy holds only in-frame clones and misses some; the assay was immunoSEQ multiplex PCR. The table lists 350,000 to 450,000 clones, about 89% of them singletons. V and J are TRBV11-2 and TRBJ1-2; 8 bases line up with TRBD1. The sequenced sample consisted of PBMCs or T cells enriched from blood (not recorded which). This clonotype was obtained from a man aged 40-49 years in a cohort exposed to, infected with or recovered from COVID-19 (not recorded which). The CDR3 sequence: CASSLGTGGNGYTF. CDR3 DNA sequence: TGTGCCAGCAGCTTAGGTACAGGGGGAAATGGCTACACCTTC.